These 26 T cell receptor beta chains share one sample of origin, sequenced in a study of T-cell memory formation after mild COVID-19 (dated by TCRdb to about 2021). The library was made by 5' RACE. TCRdb names Illumina NovaSeq 6000 as the instrument used. TCRdb trimmed the raw reads at Q25, called clones with MiXCR and kept productive beta chains. CDR3 protein duplicates are merged, each entry listing the most common genes and DNA. For this sample the table gives under 40,000 distinct CDR3 sequences, of which 7% to 8% were detected only once. In total, the top ten clones hold roughly 27% of the sample. Sequencing was carried out using PBMCs or a T cell subset sorted from them (not recorded which). The receptors were gathered from a young man who had mild COVID-19 (a few samples of this study predate the infection). The sample titles of this study are shuffled in the database, so cell type and time point are left out; the donor was told from shared clones.

This clonotype was found many times. The rearrangement joins TRBV7-9 to TRBJ2-7; D could derive from TRBD1 or TRBD2 (5 bases each). The CDR3 has 13 residues. Germline V gene sequence: CDR1 SEHNR, CDR2 FQNEAQ (reference sequence). The germline V and J ends were trimmed by 3 bases and 3 bases, with 9 bases remaining between them. The DNA of the CDR3 is TGTGCCAGCAGCTTCCGGGACGTCTACGAGCAGTACTTC. This encodes CASSFRDVYEQYF.

This clonotype was counted at least ten times. One junction end disagrees with the germline gene, perhaps due to a read error. V is TRBV7-7 and J is TRBJ2-5; 8 nucleotides line up with TRBD1. Germline CDR1 SSHAT, CDR2 FNYEAQ (reference sequence). This CDR3 is 17 amino acids long. CDR3 sequence reads: CASSPHETGALQETQYF. The CDR3 DNA reads as TGTGCTAGCAGCCCCCACGAGACAGGGGCCCTCCAAGAGACCCAGTACTTC.

This clonotype appeared many times. The chain links TRBV3-1 to TRBJ2-3; TRBD1 matches 8 bases. The V gene's germline CDR1 is LGHDT and CDR2 YNNKEL (reference sequence). After removal of 4 bases from V and 9 bases from J, the junction contained 18 bases not matched to a gene. CDR3 size: 17 residues. The CDR3 DNA reads TGTGCCAGCAGCCCTCGGACAGGGCGTGCCCTAAGGGCCACGCAGTATTTT. This encodes CASSPRTGRALRATQYF.

This clonotype was counted at least ten times. This sequence joins TRBV7-2 and TRBJ2-1, with unresolved D. This CDR3 comprises 16 residues. V lost 5 bases, J lost 7 bases, and 21 bases lay in between. Germline values: CDR1 SGHTA, CDR2 FQGNSA. For the CDR3, the DNA is TGTGCCAGCAGCACGGTTGGGGATCCGACCATGAATGAGCAGTTCTTC. Protein sequence: CASSTVGDPTMNEQFF.

Many counts were recorded for this clonotype. The chain combines TRBV5-6 with TRBJ2-4; possibly TRBD2 for D (6 bases). Per the germline V gene, CDR1 is SGHDT and CDR2 is YYEEEE. This CDR3 is 14 amino acids long. The ends were cut back, 4 bases at V and 6 bases at J, with 14 bases in the middle. The CDR3 DNA follows: TGTGCCAGCAGCCCATGGGGGGTTACAAACATTCAGTACTTC. This sequence encodes CASSPWGVTNIQYF.

In its sample, this clonotype was seen many times. This sequence joins TRBV9 and TRBJ2-3; no clear D gene. Per germline, CDR1 SGDLS and CDR2 YYNGEE. Trimming removed 6 bases at V and 3 bases at J, with 11 bases between. The CDR3 contains 13 residues. CDR3 coding DNA: TGTGCCAGCAATCCGGGCCAAACAGATACGCAGTATTTT. Its protein product is CASNPGQTDTQYF. The variable domain in full, with the rest retrieved from reference TRBV9 and TRBJ2-3, is DSGVTQTPKHLITATGQRVTLRCSPRSGDLSVYWYQQSLDQGLQFLIQYYNGEERAKGNILERFSAQQFPDLHSELNLSSLELGDSALYFCASNPGQTDTQYFGPGTRLTVL.

This clonotype showed up many times. The CDR3 sequence is CASSPPGTGALYEQYF. The CDR3 region has the DNA TGTGCCAGCTCACCCCCTGGGACAGGGGCCCTCTACGAGCAGTACTTC. The V call is TRBV18, the J call TRBJ2-7; TRBD1 agrees at 10 bases. J was trimmed by 3 bases and V by 3 bases; bases with no gene match: 8. This CDR3 is 16 amino acids long. Germline CDR1 reads KGHSH; CDR2 reads LQKENI. The full variable domain, its missing parts supplied by reference TRBV18 and TRBJ2-7, is NAGVMQNPRHLVRRRGQEARLRCSPMKGHSHVYWYRQLPEEGLKFMVYLQKENIIDESGMPKERFSAEFPKEGPSILRIQQVVRGDSAAYFCASSPPGTGALYEQYFGPGTRLTVT.

Only a few counts were recorded for this clonotype. The chain has TRBV3-1 and TRBJ1-2, with no clear D. V lost 3 bases, J lost 7 bases, and 15 bases lay in between. Germline CDR1 LGHDT, CDR2 YNNKEL (reference sequence). This CDR3 is 14 amino acids long. CDR3 residues: CASSHWDPTSGYTF. For the CDR3, the DNA is TGTGCCAGCAGCCATTGGGATCCTACTAGTGGCTACACCTTC.

The rearrangement links TRBV27 to TRBJ1-6, with unresolved D. There are 13 residues in the CDR3. V was trimmed by 6 bases and J by 10 bases, leaving 13 bases between them. The germline V gene encodes CDR1 MNHEY and CDR2 SMNVEV (reference sequence). The CDR3 here is CASSPQSYSPLHF. The CDR3 region has the DNA TGTGCCAGCAGCCCCCAGTCTTACTCACCCCTCCACTTT.

This clonotype was picked up many times. V is TRBV20-1 and J is TRBJ2-3; the D gene is possibly TRBD2 (5 bases). Germline V gives CDR1 DFQATT, CDR2 SNEGSKA (reference sequence). Trimming cost V 4 bases and J 0 bases, with 8 bases left between them. This CDR3 has 13 amino acids. The CDR3, as DNA: TGCAGTGCTATCGCGGGTAGCACAGATACGCAGTATTTT. Translating gives CSAIAGSTDTQYF.

This clonotype was picked up many times. V and J are TRBV7-9 and TRBJ2-3; 12 positions agree with TRBD1. Unmatched junction bases numbered 10, after V lost 0 bases and J lost 6 bases. The CDR3 covers 18 residues. Germline CDR1 SEHNR, CDR2 FQNEAQ (reference sequence). The CDR3 DNA follows: TGTGCCAGCAGCTTAGCACCCGGGACAGGGGGCGCAAGGGATACGCAGTATTTT. Encoded protein: CASSLAPGTGGARDTQYF.

CDR3 nucleotide sequence: TGTGCCAGGCCTTTAGGCAGCAATGCACAAGAGACCCAGTACTTC. Translating gives CARPLGSNAQETQYF. This chain links TRBV11-3 with TRBJ2-5, with D unclear. Deletions cut 9 bases from V and 2 bases from J, with 19 bases between. The CDR3 is 15 residues long. Germline V gene data show CDR1 as SGHNT and CDR2 as YENEEA. The variable domain in full, completed from reference TRBV11-3 and TRBJ2-5, reads EAGVVQSPRYKIIEKKQPVAFWCNPISGHNTLYWYLQNLGQGPELLIRYENEEAVDDSQLPKDRFSAERLKGVDSTLKIQPAELGDSAVYLCARPLGSNAQETQYFGPGTRLLVL.

This clonotype was detected ten times or more. V usage is TRBV9 and J usage is TRBJ2-2, with D hard to call. V was trimmed by 0 bases and J by 5 bases, leaving 5 bases between them. Per the germline V gene, CDR1 is SGDLS and CDR2 is YYNGEE. The CDR3 length is 13 residues. The chain's CDR3 is CASSVVGTGELFF. CDR3 bases: TGTGCCAGCAGCGTAGTAGGAACCGGGGAGCTGTTTTTT.

This clonotype was detected many times. The chain couples TRBV4-1 to TRBJ2-1, with 7 bases aligning to TRBD2. The ends lost 4 bases at V and 2 bases at J; junction bases unmatched: 8. The CDR3 is 16 amino acids. In germline, CDR1 is MGHRA, CDR2 YSYEKL. CDR3 residues: CASSLRSGGTYNEQFF. The CDR3 DNA is TGCGCCAGCAGCCTCAGATCGGGGGGTACCTACAATGAGCAGTTCTTC.

The sample holds many counts of this clonotype. At one of its ends the junction is not consistent with the germline gene, which may arise from a read error. The chain has TRBV7-7 and TRBJ2-5, with 9 bases identical to TRBD1. The CDR3 totals 15 residues. Germline loops: CDR1 SSHAT, CDR2 FNYEAQ (reference sequence). DNA of the CDR3: TGTGCTAGCAGCTCCGGGACAGGGTGGTACGAGACCCAGTACTTC. Translated, it gives CASSSGTGWYETQYF.

This clonotype was counted many times. The rearrangement uses TRBV19 and TRBJ1-1; TRBD1 matches 7 bases. Germline V lookup: CDR1 LNHDA, CDR2 SQIVND (reference sequence). This CDR3 spans 13 amino acids. V gave up 5 bases and J gave up 7 bases; unmatched junction bases: 7. The CDR3: CASSAGGGGEAFF. In nucleotides, the CDR3 is TGTGCCAGTAGTGCAGGGGGAGGCGGTGAAGCTTTCTTT. Together with reference TRBV19 and TRBJ1-1, the CDR3 gives the full variable domain: DGGITQSPKYLFRKEGQNVTLSCEQNLNHDAMYWYRQDPGQGLRLIYYSQIVNDFQKGDIAEGYSVSREKKESFPLTVTSAQKNPTAFYLCASSAGGGGEAFFGQGTRLTVV.

This clonotype was detected ten times or more. The chain links TRBV7-9 to TRBJ2-3; 10 bases map to TRBD2. Per the germline V gene, CDR1 is SEHNR and CDR2 is FQNEAQ (reference sequence). There are 19 residues in the CDR3. The V gene end was trimmed by 5 bases and the J gene end by 2 bases; junction bases not matched to a gene: 16. The CDR3: CASSISSVLAGALTDTQYF. In DNA, the CDR3 is TGTGCCAGCAGCATATCCTCGGTTCTAGCGGGGGCCCTCACAGATACGCAGTATTTT.

This clonotype was seen at least ten times. The rearrangement links TRBV4-1 to TRBJ2-7; D gene uncertain. V lost 0 bases to trimming and J lost 4 bases, with 13 bases between them. The CDR3 contains 15 residues. Germline lookup yields CDR1 MGHRA and CDR2 YSYEKL. The CDR3 DNA reads TGCGCCAGCAGCCAAGATCCGGGCTACATATACGAGCAGTACTTC. Protein product: CASSQDPGYIYEQYF.

Many counts were recorded for this clonotype. The chain recombines TRBV12-3 or TRBV12-4 with TRBJ2-5; possibly TRBD2 for D (5 bases). The CDR3 is 13 residues long. V lost 5 bases and J 1 base, leaving 8 bases between the germline ends. The CDR3 coding sequence is TGTGCCAGCAGTCCCGGACTCCAAGAGACCCAGTACTTC. Its translation: CASSPGLQETQYF.

This clonotype was picked up a small number of times. The chain couples TRBV3-1 to TRBJ2-1; 13 nucleotides align to TRBD2. V dropped 3 bases and J dropped 5; count of bases not matched to a gene: 13. CDR3 length: 19 residues. Germline CDR1 reads LGHDT; CDR2 reads YNNKEL (reference sequence). Written as DNA, the CDR3 is TGTGCCAGCAGCCATGGAGGTAGGCGACTAGCGGGGGGTCACAATGAGCAGTTCTTC. It specifies CASSHGGRRLAGGHNEQFF.

The chain couples TRBV19 to TRBJ2-1; 10 bases map to TRBD2. Germline lookup yields CDR1 LNHDA and CDR2 SQIVND (reference sequence). V shed 5 bases and J 9 bases; nucleotides not matched to a gene: 13. The CDR3 has 16 amino acids. Here the CDR3 reads CASSGVQAGGPGEQFF. As DNA, the CDR3 is TGTGCCAGTAGTGGGGTTCAAGCGGGGGGGCCCGGTGAGCAGTTCTTC.

In its sample, this clonotype was seen many times. This rearrangement joins TRBV10-3 to TRBJ1-5, with a tentative D call TRBD1 (5 bases). The CDR3 sequence is 13 residues long. Germline-derived CDR1 and CDR2 are ENHRY and SYGVKD. The V end was cut by 5 bases, the J end by 6 bases, with 11 bases between. The CDR3 reads CAISSQGVQPQHF. Here the CDR3 DNA reads TGTGCCATCAGTAGCCAGGGAGTTCAGCCCCAGCATTTT.

This clonotype occurred many times. V gene TRBV7-9 combines with J gene TRBJ1-2, with D uncertain. CDR1 and CDR2 from the germline V gene are SEHNR and FQNEAQ (reference sequence). V lost 1 base to trimming and J lost 7 bases, with 7 bases between them. The CDR3 length is 12 residues. The CDR3 loop reads CASSLEAFGYTF. The DNA for the CDR3 is TGTGCCAGCAGCTTAGAGGCCTTTGGCTACACCTTC.

This clonotype was detected many times. The V and J genes are TRBV12-3 or TRBV12-4 and TRBJ1-1; D is unclear. V lost 3 bases and J 4 bases, leaving 15 bases between the germline ends. The CDR3 loop spans 15 amino acids. CDR3 protein: CASSFLPGTGTEAFF. CDR3 DNA: TGTGCCAGCAGTTTTCTACCGGGCACGGGCACTGAAGCTTTCTTT.

In its sample, this clonotype was seen once. The chain combines TRBV18 with TRBJ2-3; TRBD2 agrees at 10 bases. The CDR3 covers 17 residues. With V trimmed by 4 bases and J by 1 base, 8 bases remained unmatched. Germline V CDR1 and CDR2: KGHSH, LQKENI. CDR3 loop: CASSRGGLAEGTDTQYF. DNA of the CDR3: TGTGCCAGCTCACGAGGCGGACTAGCGGAGGGCACAGATACGCAGTATTTT.

The rearrangement uses TRBV7-9 and TRBJ1-6; 10 positions match TRBD1. This CDR3 region has 15 residues. Germline loops: CDR1 SEHNR, CDR2 FQNEAQ (reference sequence). Losses at the gene ends were 4 bases for V and 7 bases for J; bases not matched to a gene: 4. This CDR3 reads CASSYLGQGNSPLHF. The DNA for the CDR3 is TGTGCCAGCAGCTACTTGGGACAGGGGAATTCACCCCTCCACTTT.